This T cell receptor beta chain stems from a study of cytomegalovirus exposure and HLA in healthy donors. This clone was observed a few times. Antigen: not known. The protocol was immunoSEQ multiplex PCR, while the TCRdb copy is restricted to in-frame clones and leaves out a portion. This table has 100,000 to 150,000 clones, 89% appearing once. From germline, CDR1 is SGHRS and CDR2 YFSETQ. This CDR3 comprises 12 residues. Trimming removed 2 bases from V and 5 bases from J, with 7 bases in between. Study-level results: 164 TCR beta chains were listed as cytomegalovirus-associated. The finding came from a later analysis; first-cohort TCR clusters tended to co-occur in the 120 or so validation repertoires.

This sequence originates from a woman between 18 and 29 years old in good health and CMV-seronegative. The source material was PBMCs. The chain carries TRBV5-1 and TRBJ1-2; no clear D gene. The CDR3 DNA reads TGCGCCAGCAGCTTAGTCGGGTATGGCTACACCTTC. This sequence encodes CASSLVGYGYTF. Variable domain in full (rest from reference TRBV5-1 and TRBJ1-2): KAGVTQTPRYLIKTRGQQVTLSCSPISGHRSVSWYQQTPGQGLQFLFEYFSETQRNKGNFPGRFSGRQFSNSRSEMNVSTLELGDSALYLCASSLVGYGYTFGSGTRLTVV.